The 32 T cell receptor beta chains reported below all come from one sample, sequenced in a study of a mutant IDH1 vaccine in newly diagnosed glioma. Repertoires were generated with immunoSEQ multiplex PCR, while TCRdb's copy carries only in-frame clones and drops some. The table records 58,000 or so clones, roughly nine tenths of them present only once. The time point: week 35, safety follow-up. A single vaccine dose contained 300 ug of mutant IDH1 20-mer peptide, and topical imiquimod was used with it. These receptors' antigens are unknown. This material consisted of PBMCs, taken from a glioma patient whose treatment included an IDH1 peptide vaccine. The receptors come from a middle-aged man with glioma.

The rearrangement joins TRBV15 to TRBJ1-3; D remains ambiguous. Trimming stripped 0 bases from V and 0 bases from J, with 3 bases between. The CDR3 loop spans 14 amino acids. The germline CDR1 and CDR2 sequences are LNHNV and YYDKDF (reference sequence). The CDR3 loop is CATSRDNSGNTIYF. The CDR3 coding sequence is TGTGCCACCAGCAGAGACAACTCTGGAAACACCATATATTTT.

V gene TRBV6-1 combines with J gene TRBJ1-2, with D unclear. V was trimmed by 3 bases and J by 2 bases, leaving 7 bases between them. The CDR3 runs 13 residues. The V gene's germline CDR1 is MNHNS and CDR2 SASEGT. The CDR3 DNA sequence: TGTGCCAGCAGTGATAAGGGAAACTATGGCTACACCTTC. As protein: CASSDKGNYGYTF.

The chain couples TRBV10-3 to TRBJ2-1, with 9 bases identical to TRBD2. CDR1 and CDR2 (germline): ENHRY, SYGVKD. This CDR3 contains 14 residues. V was pared by 2 bases and J by 13 bases, with 9 bases of the junction left unmatched. The CDR3 spells CAISEEWREGLQFF. DNA of the CDR3: TGTGCCATCAGTGAGGAGTGGCGGGAGGGCCTTCAGTTCTTC.

The genes are TRBV29-1 and TRBJ2-7, with TRBD2 matching 11 bases. V lost 7 bases, J lost 6 bases, and 11 bases stayed unmatched. The germline V gene has CDR1 SQVTM and CDR2 ANQGSEA. The CDR3 sequence is 14 residues long. CDR3 loop: CSAKGLADSIEQYF. DNA for the CDR3: TGCAGCGCCAAGGGACTAGCGGACTCTATCGAGCAGTACTTC.

The chain links TRBV2 to TRBJ1-3, with unresolved D. Germline assignment: CDR1 SNHLY and CDR2 FYNNEI. CDR3 size: 13 residues. Trimming removed 1 base from V and 4 bases from J, with 5 bases in between. The DNA of the CDR3 is TGTGCCAGCAGTGAAGGAAGGGGAAACACCATATATTTT. This gives the protein CASSEGRGNTIYF.

This clone was counted once. This chain uses TRBV11-2 with TRBJ2-7; possibly TRBD1 for D (6 bases). The V gene lost 5 bases and the J gene lost 8 bases, with 19 bases spanning the gap. The germline V gene encodes CDR1 SGHAT and CDR2 FQNNGV. The CDR3 spans 14 residues. CDR3 sequence: CASSPQGAYVKQYF. In DNA, the CDR3 is TGTGCCAGCAGCCCACAGGGAGCGTACGTAAAGCAGTACTTC.

This chain links TRBV19 with TRBJ2-7; TRBD1 matches 8 bases. Trimming at V came to 3 bases and at J to 1 base, leaving 2 bases not matched to a gene. In germline, CDR1 is LNHDA, CDR2 SQIVND (reference sequence). The CDR3 is 14 amino acids. The CDR3 bases are TGTGCCAGTAGTATTGGACAGGGTTCCTACGAGCAGTACTTC. As protein: CASSIGQGSYEQYF.

The chain couples TRBV5-5 to TRBJ2-7; D is unclear. This CDR3 comprises 13 residues. Trimming left V 2 bases short and J 4 bases short, with 10 bases between. Looked up from germline, CDR1 is SGHKS and CDR2 is YYEKEE (reference sequence). DNA for the CDR3: TGTGCCAGCAGCTTAGTCGACACTTACGAGCAGTACTTC. Translated, it gives CASSLVDTYEQYF.

The CDR3 loop is CASSSQTGAPGANVLTF. In nucleotides, the CDR3 is TGTGCCAGCAGTTCACAGACAGGGGCCCCTGGGGCCAACGTCCTGACTTTC. V gene TRBV25-1 combines with J gene TRBJ2-6; 8 bases are a match to TRBD1. Germline-derived CDR1 and CDR2 are MGHDK and SYGVNS. This CDR3 comprises 17 residues. The trim removed 5 bases at V and 2 bases at J, leaving 8 bases unmatched. Drawing the rest from reference TRBV25-1 and TRBJ2-6, the complete variable domain is EADIYQTPRYLVIGTGKKITLECSQTMGHDKMYWYQQDPGMELHLIHYSYGVNSTEKGDLSSESTVSRIRTEHFPLTLESARPSHTSQYLCASSSQTGAPGANVLTFGAGSRLTVL.

This clone showed up just once. J is TRBJ2-7 and V is TRBV4-3; D gene uncertain. Trimming removed 0 bases from V and 4 bases from J, with 10 bases in between. The germline CDR1 and CDR2 sequences are LGHNA and YSLEER. This CDR3 is 14 amino acids long. The CDR3 coding sequence is TGCGCCAGCAGCCAAGATGTGAAAACTTACGAGCAGTACTTC. It specifies CASSQDVKTYEQYF.

This clone was found once. The V and J genes are TRBV6-5 and TRBJ2-3; no definite D call. The CDR3 loop spans 13 amino acids. The V end was cut by 1 base, the J end by 3 bases, with 5 bases between. Germline V CDR1 and CDR2: MNHEY, SVGAGI. The CDR3 is CASSYYGTDTQYF. CDR3 DNA: TGTGCCAGCAGTTACTATGGGACAGATACGCAGTATTTT.

The rearrangement links TRBV5-6 to TRBJ2-7; D unclear. Germline values: CDR1 SGHDT, CDR2 YYEEEE. This CDR3 region has 13 residues. With 1 base removed from V and 5 bases from J, the gap between germline ends came to 10 bases. Here the CDR3 reads CASSLLQFNEQYF. CDR3 nucleotides: TGTGCCAGCAGCTTGTTGCAGTTCAACGAGCAGTACTTC.

The gene calls are TRBV23-1 and TRBJ1-1; D uncertain. TRBV23-1 is sorted into the ORF group, with uncertain function. Trimming removed 2 bases from V and 1 base from J, with 8 bases in between. The CDR3 has 14 residues. The CDR3, as DNA: TGCGCCAGCAGTCAAAGGATTAGGAACACTGAAGCTTTCTTT. It specifies CASSQRIRNTEAFF.

This chain joins TRBV5-1 and TRBJ2-7, with 7 bases fitting TRBD1. Germline loops: CDR1 SGHRS, CDR2 YFSETQ. V was clipped by 2 bases and J by 4 bases; unmatched bases: 12. The length of the CDR3 is 16 residues. CDR3 bases: TGCGCCAGCAGCTTCGGCAGGGGGACCTTACAATACGAGCAGTACTTC. This translates into CASSFGRGTLQYEQYF.

This chain connects TRBV7-7 to TRBJ2-7, with 7 bases matching TRBD2. Looked up from germline, CDR1 is SSHAT and CDR2 is FNYEAQ (reference sequence). Germline trimming cut 8 bases from V and 6 bases from J; bases unmatched to any gene: 4. This CDR3 spans 11 amino acids. The DNA for the CDR3 is TGTGCCAGCGGACTAGAAGTCGAGCAGTACTTC. Translation: CASGLEVEQYF.

This chain links TRBV7-3 with TRBJ1-2; 7 bases line up with TRBD1. Germline CDR1 and CDR2: SGHTA and FQGTGA. V trimming: 3 bases; J trimming: 5 bases; junction bases outside the gene matches: 6. CDR3 length: 14 residues. The CDR3 is CASSFGGGGYGYTF. Written as DNA, the CDR3 is TGTGCCAGCAGCTTTGGAGGGGGCGGGTATGGCTACACCTTC.

V gene TRBV19 combines with J gene TRBJ1-2; D unclear. This CDR3 region has 18 residues. The ends were cut back, 4 bases at V and 0 bases at J, with 21 bases in the middle. CDR1 and CDR2 from the germline V gene are LNHDA and SQIVND (reference sequence). In DNA form, the CDR3 reads TGTGCCAGTAGTACCCCCTTGAGACAAGTTCTTGCTAACTATGGCTACACCTTC. Residues: CASSTPLRQVLANYGYTF.

The chain couples TRBV15 to TRBJ1-4, with D hard to call. Trimming removed 0 bases at V and 4 bases at J, with 12 bases between. Germline CDR1 LNHNV, CDR2 YYDKDF (reference sequence). The CDR3 has 16 residues. The CDR3 reads CATSREEARINEKLFF. The CDR3 coding sequence is TGTGCCACCAGCAGAGAAGAGGCACGGATTAATGAAAAACTGTTTTTT.

The chain recombines TRBV4-1 with TRBJ1-1; no clear D. The length of the CDR3 is 14 residues. From germline, CDR1 is MGHRA and CDR2 YSYEKL. The V end lost 1 base, the J end lost 2 bases, and 8 bases lay between the germline ends. The CDR3 protein is CASSQVLGNTEAFF. Written as DNA, the CDR3 is TGCGCCAGCAGCCAAGTTCTGGGAAACACTGAAGCTTTCTTT.

The genes are TRBV2 and TRBJ1-1; D not resolved. Per germline, CDR1 SNHLY and CDR2 FYNNEI. The CDR3 loop spans 13 amino acids. V was cut by 5 bases and J by 1 base, with 8 bases left in between. For the CDR3, the DNA is TGTGCCAGCAGTTCACACGAGAACACTGAAGCTTTCTTT. This translates into CASSSHENTEAFF.

This chain links TRBV28 with TRBJ2-7; D may be TRBD2 (6 bases). The length of the CDR3 is 13 residues. Trimming stripped 3 bases from V and 2 bases from J, with 8 bases between. Germline V gene data show CDR1 as MDHEN and CDR2 as SYDVKM. CDR3 residues: CASSLTSAYEQYF. Written as DNA, the CDR3 is TGTGCCAGCAGTTTGACTAGTGCCTACGAGCAGTACTTC.

The chain uses TRBV6-1 and TRBJ2-2; D gene uncertain. CDR1 MNHNS and CDR2 SASEGT come from the germline V gene. CDR3 length: 16 residues. V shed 3 bases and J shed 2 bases, with 13 bases lying between them. The CDR3 DNA is TGTGCCAGCAGTGATATGGGCAACATCAACACCGGGGAGCTGTTTTTT. Its protein product is CASSDMGNINTGELFF.

The chain combines TRBV14 with TRBJ2-7; unclear D gene. V lost 3 bases and J lost 0, with 0 bases in between. This CDR3 contains 11 residues. The germline CDR1 and CDR2 sequences are SGHDN and FVKESK. The CDR3 DNA reads as TGTGCCAGCAGCCACTCCTACGAGCAGTACTTC. Translation: CASSHSYEQYF.

V and J are TRBV15 and TRBJ1-3, with D unclear. Germline CDR1 is LNHNV and CDR2 is YYDKDF (reference sequence). The V end was cut by 0 bases, the J end by 0 bases, with 9 bases between. The CDR3 extends over 16 amino acids. CDR3 coding DNA: TGTGCCACCAGCAGAGATGCTTTAGACTCTGGAAACACCATATATTTT. Protein sequence: CATSRDALDSGNTIYF.

As DNA, the CDR3 is TGTGCCAGCAGCTTTTCCTACGAGCAGTACTTC. As protein: CASSFSYEQYF. The genes are TRBV7-8 and TRBJ2-7, with D uncertain. The germline gives CDR1 SGHVS, CDR2 FQNEAQ. With 3 bases removed from V and 1 base from J, the gap between germline ends came to 1 base. CDR3 size: 11 residues.

The CDR3 loop reads CASSYSPTDTQYF. The CDR3 nucleotides are TGTGCCAGCAGTTACTCGCCCACAGATACGCAGTATTTT. This chain uses TRBV6-5 with TRBJ2-3, with no clear D. With 0 bases removed from V and 2 bases from J, the gap between germline ends came to 3 bases. The CDR3 is 13 residues long. Germline assignment: CDR1 MNHEY and CDR2 SVGAGI.

V and J are TRBV4-2 and TRBJ2-7; 7 bases fit TRBD1. Germline loops: CDR1 LGHNA, CDR2 YNFKEQ. The CDR3 totals 17 residues. V was clipped by 0 bases and J by 0 bases; unmatched bases: 8. The CDR3 is CASSQDRGTAISYEQYF. The CDR3 coding sequence is TGTGCCAGCAGCCAAGATAGGGGGACAGCCATCTCCTACGAGCAGTACTTC.

The chain has TRBV5-1 and TRBJ2-4; D is unresolved. The V end lost 3 bases, the J end lost 7 bases, and 8 bases lay between the germline ends. The CDR3 consists of 12 residues. The germline CDR1 and CDR2 sequences are SGHRS and YFSETQ. The CDR3, as DNA: TGCGCCAGCAGCTCTCCCGGGAACATTCAGTACTTC. It codes for CASSSPGNIQYF.

The genes are TRBV5-6 and TRBJ1-3, with 8 bases matching TRBD1. The trim removed 0 bases at V and 6 bases at J, leaving 5 bases unmatched. The CDR3 runs to 15 residues. Germline V gene sequence: CDR1 SGHDT, CDR2 YYEEEE. The CDR3 bases are TGTGCCAGCAGCTTGGGGACAGGGCACACAAACACCATATATTTT. Residues: CASSLGTGHTNTIYF.

The rearrangement uses TRBV19 and TRBJ2-6; D remains unclear. Germline CDR1 reads LNHDA; CDR2 reads SQIVND (reference sequence). This CDR3 spans 14 amino acids. Trimming took off 4 bases at V and 0 bases at J, with 4 bases between the two ends. The CDR3 region is CASSKGSGANVLTF. CDR3 nucleotides: TGTGCCAGTAGTAAAGGCTCTGGGGCCAACGTCCTGACTTTC.

In its sample, this clone was seen a few times. This chain's CDR3 is CASSPPRDTYEQYF. The DNA for the CDR3 is TGTGCCAGCAGTCCCCCCCGGGACACCTACGAGCAGTACTTC. This chain links TRBV6-5 with TRBJ2-7; D might be TRBD1 (6 bases). This CDR3 comprises 14 residues. Germline CDR1 reads MNHEY; CDR2 reads SVGAGI. The V gene lost 5 bases and the J gene lost 2 bases, with 13 bases spanning the gap.

The chain couples TRBV29-1 to TRBJ2-1; 9 nucleotides match TRBD2. The CDR3 runs 16 residues. Trimming took 4 bases from V and 7 from J; bases not matched to a gene: 14. The germline V gene encodes CDR1 SQVTM and CDR2 ANQGSEA. The CDR3 DNA reads TGCAGCGTTGGCAAGGGGGGCGGGAGGGCCAGTAATGAGCAGTTCTTC. As protein: CSVGKGGGRASNEQFF.